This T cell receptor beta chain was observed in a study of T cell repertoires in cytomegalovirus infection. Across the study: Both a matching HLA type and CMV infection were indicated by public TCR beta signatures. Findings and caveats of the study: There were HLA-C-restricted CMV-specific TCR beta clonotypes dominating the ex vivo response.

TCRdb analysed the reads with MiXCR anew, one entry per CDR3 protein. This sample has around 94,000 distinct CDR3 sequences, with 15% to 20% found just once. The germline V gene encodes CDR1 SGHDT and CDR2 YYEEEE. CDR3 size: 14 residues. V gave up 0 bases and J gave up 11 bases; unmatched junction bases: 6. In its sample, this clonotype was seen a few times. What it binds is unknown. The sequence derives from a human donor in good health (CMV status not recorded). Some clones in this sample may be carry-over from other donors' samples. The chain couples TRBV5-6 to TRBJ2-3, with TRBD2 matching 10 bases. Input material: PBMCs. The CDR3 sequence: CASSLVTGLAKQYF. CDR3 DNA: TGTGCCAGCAGCTTGGTGACGGGACTAGCGAAGCAGTATTTT.